The 18 T cell receptor delta chains in this list originate from one sample, sequenced in a study of gamma-delta chains in newborns, infants, children. TCRdb called clones anew from the reads with CATT. The sample has more than 9,000 delta-chain clones, around 8.3% seen once. Input material: blood. Source of these receptors: a child who was a newborn, infant or young child, either healthy, febrile or measles-vaccinated (not recorded which).

The V call is TRDV3, the J call TRDJ1, with 12 nucleotides matching TRDD3. The CDR3 contains 15 residues. The V and J ends lost 4 bases and 0 bases, in that order; junction bases with no gene match: 6. The germline CDR1 and CDR2 sequences are TVYSNPD and GDNSRS (reference sequence). CDR3 residues: CASPYWGIHTDKLIF. The CDR3 nucleotides read TGTGCCTCCCCCTACTGGGGGATACACACCGATAAACTCATCTTT.

Comment on this clone: Relative to the germline gene, one junction end is altered; a read error may explain this. This chain links TRDV1 with TRDJ1; 13 nucleotides match TRDD3. The CDR3 runs to 24 residues. Germline CDR1 reads TSWWSYY; CDR2 reads QGS. Written as DNA, the CDR3 is TGTGCTCTTGGGACCCAGGGACTTACTGGGGGATACGCGTATCGAGGGGTGGGCACCGATAAACTCACCTTT. This gives the protein CALGTQGLTGGYAYRGVGTDKLTF.

This clone has just a few counts. At the DNA level, this CDR3 is encoded by other sequences in the same sample as well. The gene calls are TRDV2 and TRDJ1; TRDD3 matches 9 bases. Germline V lookup: CDR1 GEAIGNYY, CDR2 EKD. After removal of 0 bases from V and 1 base from J, the junction contained 8 bases not matched to a gene. This CDR3 has 17 amino acids. The CDR3 region has the DNA TGTGCCTGTGACACCCTTGTGTTGGGGATACGCACCGATAAACTCATCTTT. It translates to CACDTLVLGIRTDKLIF.

The V and J genes are TRDV2 and TRDJ3; 13 nucleotides match TRDD3. The V gene's germline CDR1 is GEAIGNYY and CDR2 EKD. J gave up 0 bases and V 0 bases, and 7 bases lay outside the gene matches. This CDR3 is built from 21 residues. CDR3 sequence: CACDTSLGDTASSWDTRQMFF. CDR3 coding DNA: TGTGCCTGTGACACCTCACTGGGGGATACGGCGAGCTCCTGGGACACCCGACAGATGTTTTTC.

This clone was observed a handful of times. This probably arose from a read error, given a far larger clone one base away. The same CDR3 is also encoded by other DNA sequences in this sample. The V call is TRDV2, the J call TRDJ3; 10 bases match TRDD3. The J segment lost 0 bases and the V segment lost 0 bases, leaving 7 bases of the junction unmatched. Germline CDR1 is GEAIGNYY and CDR2 is EKD. This CDR3 contains 20 residues. DNA of the CDR3: TGTGCCTGTGACACCGTACTGGGGGATGCGAGCTCCTGGGACACCCGACAGATGTTTTTC. Residues: CACDTVLGDASSWDTRQMFF.

The chain joins TRDV2 to TRDJ1; no clear D gene. There are 15 residues in the CDR3. Germline V gene data show CDR1 as GEAIGNYY and CDR2 as EKD. V was shortened by 1 base and J by 0 bases, with 11 bases between the two germline ends. CDR3 sequence: CACDTVGLNTDKLIF. In nucleotides, the CDR3 is TGTGCCTGTGACACGGTTGGGTTAAACACCGATAAACTCATCTTT.

The CDR3 loop reads CALGEPLIGTDKLIF. The CDR3 DNA is TGTGCTCTTGGGGAACCCCTTATAGGGACCGATAAACTCATCTTT. The V gene is TRDV1, the J gene TRDJ1; D is ambiguous. Germline CDR1 and CDR2: TSWWSYY and QGS. This CDR3 has 15 amino acids. Trimming removed 1 base at V and 2 bases at J, with 11 bases between.

The chain joins TRDV2 to TRDJ1; 11 nucleotides match TRDD3. This CDR3 contains 17 residues. V lost 0 bases to trimming and J lost 2 bases; unmatched junction nucleotides: 7. Germline CDR1 GEAIGNYY, CDR2 EKD. DNA for the CDR3: TGTGCCTGTGACACCGGTTTTGGGGGATACGAGACCGATAAACTCATCTTT. Protein: CACDTGFGGYETDKLIF.

The chain joins TRDV2 to TRDJ3; 8 nucleotides match TRDD3. The CDR3 spans 19 residues. V gave up 1 base and J gave up 0 bases; unmatched junction bases: 7. Germline values: CDR1 GEAIGNYY, CDR2 EKD. This CDR3 is CACDTSWGTSSWDTRQMFF. The DNA of the CDR3 is TGTGCCTGTGACACGAGCTGGGGGACCAGCTCCTGGGACACCCGACAGATGTTTTTC.

This sequence joins TRDV2 and TRDJ1; 7 positions match TRDD3. This CDR3 has 14 residues. The trim removed 2 bases at V and 2 bases at J, leaving 4 bases unmatched. Germline values: CDR1 GEAIGNYY, CDR2 EKD. CDR3 DNA sequence: TGTGCCTGTGACAGCTGGGGGGTAACCGATAAACTCATCTTT. Encoded protein: CACDSWGVTDKLIF.

Sample share makes this clone medium-sized. The V call is TRDV2, the J call TRDJ3; 7 bases line up with TRDD3. The CDR3 spans 18 residues. The V gene end was trimmed by 1 base and the J gene end by 0 bases; junction bases not matched to a gene: 5. In germline, CDR1 is GEAIGNYY, CDR2 EKD. For the CDR3, the DNA is TGTGCCTGTGACACGATGGGGGAGAGCTCCTGGGACACCCGACAGATGTTTTTC. It codes for CACDTMGESSWDTRQMFF.

With regard to this clone: A far larger clone is one base from this, pointing to a likely read error. The chain is built from TRDV2 and TRDJ1, with 10 nucleotides matching TRDD3. CDR3 length: 20 amino acids. Per the germline V gene, CDR1 is GEAIGNYY and CDR2 is EKD. V was pared by 0 bases and J by 5 bases, with 20 bases of the junction left unmatched. The CDR3 DNA reads as TGTGCCTGTGACACCGTTGGCCTGGGGGATAACTTCCTCCAACATGATAAACTCATCTTT. Translation gives CACDTVGLGDNFLQHDKLIF.

This clone was recorded a few times. This sequence joins TRDV1 and TRDJ1; 7 nucleotides agree with TRDD3. CDR3 length: 16 amino acids. V was pared by 6 bases and J by 8 bases, with 18 bases of the junction left unmatched. Germline V CDR1 and CDR2: TSWWSYY, QGS. This chain's CDR3 is CALGSPHLTGDIKLIF. In DNA, the CDR3 is TGTGCTCTTGGATCCCCGCATCTTACTGGGGACATAAAACTCATCTTT.

CDR3 in amino acids: CACDSLLLGDNWDTRQMFF. The CDR3 DNA is TGTGCCTGTGACTCTCTTTTACTGGGGGATAACTGGGACACCCGACAGATGTTTTTC. The chain uses TRDV2 and TRDJ3; 11 bases line up with TRDD3. The length of the CDR3 is 19 residues. Losses at the gene ends were 3 bases for V and 3 bases for J; bases not matched to a gene: 9. Germline CDR1 GEAIGNYY, CDR2 EKD.

This clone turned up a few times. A much more abundant neighbour one base away suggests this may be a read error. CDR3 sequence (DNA): TGTGCCTGTGATTCTATAGTGCTGGGGGCCGTCGATAAACTCATCTTT. As protein: CACDSIVLGAVDKLIF. V and J are TRDV2 and TRDJ1, with 7 bases aligning to TRDD3. The germline gives CDR1 GEAIGNYY, CDR2 EKD. The CDR3 consists of 16 residues. Trimming at V came to 4 bases and at J to 4 bases, leaving 14 bases not matched to a gene.

Details on this clone: The protein held in TCRdb is that of a much larger clone and does not match this DNA's translation at residue 10, likely because of a read error; the protein shown is translated from the DNA. V usage is TRDV2 and J usage is TRDJ3; 8 bases are shared with TRDD3. Losses at the gene ends were 0 bases for V and 0 bases for J; bases not matched to a gene: 6. The CDR3 is 19 amino acids. The germline gives CDR1 GEAIGNYY, CDR2 EKD. Written as DNA, the CDR3 is TGTGCCTGTGACACCGCTGGGGGACCGAACTCCTGGGACACCCGACAGATGTTTTTC. This gives the protein CACDTAGGPNSWDTRQMFF.

This clone was observed a few times. Within the sample, other DNA sequences also encode this same CDR3. The rearrangement links TRDV2 to TRDJ3; TRDD3 agrees at 9 bases. CDR1 is GEAIGNYY, CDR2 EKD, per germline. The CDR3 length is 20 residues. J was trimmed by 0 bases and V by 0 bases; bases with no gene match: 8. In DNA form, the CDR3 reads TGTGCCTGTGACACCGTACTGGGGGACTCCAGCTCCTGGGACACCCGACAGATGTTTTTC. Protein sequence: CACDTVLGDSSSWDTRQMFF.

The genes are TRDV2 and TRDJ3; 8 nucleotides match TRDD3. Trimming took 0 bases from V and 0 from J; bases not matched to a gene: 15. CDR1 and CDR2 from the germline V gene are GEAIGNYY and EKD. This CDR3 is built from 22 residues. CDR3 residues: CACDTATGGSLTSSWDTRQMFF. CDR3 bases: TGTGCCTGTGACACCGCGACTGGGGGTTCACTGACGAGCTCCTGGGACACCCGACAGATGTTTTTC.